These 26 T cell receptor beta chains were all obtained from the same sample, sequenced in a study of cytomegalovirus exposure and HLA in healthy donors. 13 Jbeta primers and 60 Vbeta primers were used for the PCR. Data came from immunoSEQ multiplex PCR; TCRdb stores just in-frame clones and leaves some out. There are around 100,000 clones in the sample; 50% to 80% occur only once, and about 3.8% lies in the top ten. Sequencing was carried out using PBMCs. The receptors were sampled from a man aged 30-40 years in good health and CMV-seronegative.

This clone has only one observation. The CDR3 loop is CASSRQKLNNEQFF. The CDR3 nucleotides are TGTGCCAGCAGCCGACAGAAGCTAAACAATGAGCAGTTCTTC. The rearrangement uses TRBV11-1 and TRBJ2-1; TRBD1 is a possible D gene (5 bases). Trimming removed 5 bases at V and 5 bases at J, with 13 bases between. Looked up from germline, CDR1 is SGHAT and CDR2 is FQDESV (reference sequence). CDR3 length equals 14 residues.

The genes are TRBV2 and TRBJ1-2; 9 bases are a match to TRBD1. Trimming took 0 bases from V and 8 from J; bases not matched to a gene: 7. CDR1 SNHLY and CDR2 FYNNEI come from the germline V gene. CDR3 length: 15 amino acids. The CDR3 DNA follows: TGTGCCAGCAGTGAAGCCCGGGACAGGGTGGGAGGCTACACCTTC. Its protein product is CASSEARDRVGGYTF. Supplemented by reference TRBV2 and TRBJ1-2, the full variable domain reads EPEVTQTPSHQVTQMGQEVILRCVPISNHLYFYWYRQILGQKVEFLVSFYNNEISEKSEIFDDQFSVERPDGSNFTLKIRSTKLEDSAMYFCASSEARDRVGGYTFGSGTRLTVV.

This clone was observed a few times. The chain couples TRBV5-1 to TRBJ2-5, with a tentative D call TRBD1 (5 bases). The CDR3 extends over 16 amino acids. The ends were cut back, 6 bases at V and 5 bases at J, with 23 bases in the middle. Germline values: CDR1 SGHRS, CDR2 YFSETQ. The CDR3 region has the DNA TGCGCCAGCACCGATGTGGGTCGTGGGGCTGGGGAGACCCAGTACTTC. Its translation is CASTDVGRGAGETQYF.

This chain links TRBV15 with TRBJ2-7; D is ambiguous. The germline gives CDR1 LNHNV, CDR2 YYDKDF (reference sequence). This CDR3 is built from 15 residues. V lost 0 bases and J 1 base, leaving 10 bases between the germline ends. CDR3 residues: CATSRDQARSYEQYF. CDR3 in DNA: TGTGCCACCAGCAGAGATCAGGCCCGATCCTACGAGCAGTACTTC. Variable domain in full (rest from reference TRBV15 and TRBJ2-7): DAMVIQNPRYQVTQFGKPVTLSCSQTLNHNVMYWYQQKSSQAPKLLFHYYDKDFNNEADTPDNFQSRRPNTSFCFLDIRSPGLGDTAMYLCATSRDQARSYEQYFGPGTRLTVT.

J is TRBJ2-3 and V is TRBV19; 10 positions agree with TRBD1. Germline loops: CDR1 LNHDA, CDR2 SQIVND (reference sequence). The CDR3 is made up of 15 amino acids. J was trimmed by 4 bases and V by 4 bases; bases with no gene match: 5. CDR3 coding DNA: TGTGCCAGTAGTACACCGGGACAGGGGCCAGATACGCAGTATTTT. This codes for CASSTPGQGPDTQYF.

The chain uses TRBV18 and TRBJ2-5, with 8 nucleotides matching TRBD2. V lost 8 bases and J lost 1; bases outside the gene matches: 9. The CDR3 sequence is 15 residues long. CDR1 and CDR2 (germline): KGHSH, LQKENI. The CDR3 coding sequence is TGTGCCAGCACCCGGCTAGCGGGCTCCCAAGAGACCCAGTACTTC. Its translation is CASTRLAGSQETQYF.

The chain has TRBV4-3 and TRBJ2-1; 11 positions match TRBD1. Germline V lookup: CDR1 LGHNA, CDR2 YSLEER. J was trimmed by 8 bases and V by 4 bases; bases with no gene match: 10. This CDR3 region has 16 residues. CDR3 sequence: CASSPLPGQGDHEQFF. The CDR3 nucleotides read TGCGCCAGCAGCCCACTACCGGGACAGGGGGACCATGAGCAGTTCTTC.

The genes are TRBV5-5 and TRBJ1-4, with 7 nucleotides matching TRBD1. Germline V gene data show CDR1 as SGHKS and CDR2 as YYEKEE (reference sequence). This CDR3 region has 15 residues. V gave up 4 bases and J gave up 5 bases; unmatched junction bases: 8. CDR3 loop: CASSPQGTANEKLFF. The CDR3 DNA reads as TGTGCCAGCAGCCCTCAAGGGACAGCAAATGAAAAACTGTTTTTT.

The chain combines TRBV10-3 with TRBJ2-2; D perhaps matches TRBD1 (6 bases). Trimming took off 4 bases at V and 5 bases at J, with 11 bases between the two ends. The length of the CDR3 is 14 residues. Per the germline V gene, CDR1 is ENHRY and CDR2 is SYGVKD. The CDR3 region has the DNA TGTGCCATCAGTGGAAGGGACACGACCGGGGAGCTGTTTTTT. Its translation is CAISGRDTTGELFF.

This clone was detected only a few times. The chain couples TRBV5-4 to TRBJ2-7; D perhaps matches TRBD2 (5 bases). Germline loops: CDR1 SGHNT, CDR2 YYREEE (reference sequence). There are 15 residues in the CDR3. V dropped 4 bases and J dropped 3 bases, with 17 bases sitting between them. The CDR3 loop reads CASSPSREILYEQYF. The CDR3 nucleotides are TGTGCCAGCAGCCCCTCCCGGGAAATACTCTACGAGCAGTACTTC.

This chain uses TRBV28 with TRBJ1-2; the D is unclear. The CDR3 covers 14 residues. Trimming took off 3 bases at V and 4 bases at J, with 12 bases between the two ends. Germline loops: CDR1 MDHEN, CDR2 SYDVKM. The CDR3 loop is CASSLRRDFYGYTF. The CDR3 nucleotides are TGTGCCAGCAGTTTGAGGCGGGATTTCTATGGCTACACCTTC.

The chain employs TRBV7-3 and TRBJ2-1; D gene uncertain. Trimming took 5 bases from V and 2 from J, leaving 16 bases between them. The CDR3 totals 16 residues. Germline V CDR1 and CDR2: SGHTA, FQGTGA. CDR3 sequence (DNA): TGTGCCAGCAGCCCTCGAGAGTATTCCCCCTACAATGAGCAGTTCTTC. Its protein is CASSPREYSPYNEQFF. Supplemented by reference TRBV7-3 and TRBJ2-1, the full variable domain reads GAGVSQTPSNKVTEKGKYVELRCDPISGHTALYWYRQSLGQGPEFLIYFQGTGAADDSGLPNDRFFAVRPEGSVSTLKIQRTERGDSAVYLCASSPREYSPYNEQFFGPGTRLTVL.

This chain uses TRBV27 with TRBJ2-5; D call uncertain. CDR1 is MNHEY, CDR2 SMNVEV, per germline (reference sequence). This CDR3 spans 15 amino acids. V was trimmed by 1 base and J by 3 bases, leaving 12 bases between them. Written as DNA, the CDR3 is TGTGCCAGCAGTTTATTGAGTCGAGGAGAAGAGACCCAGTACTTC. It translates to CASSLLSRGEETQYF.

The table lists this clone with a count of one. The V gene is TRBV10-3, the J gene TRBJ2-5; 8 nucleotides align to TRBD2. The end of the DNA is better explained by TRBJ2-7, so the J call may be wrong. The CDR3 consists of 14 residues. Germline CDR1 is ENHRY and CDR2 is SYGVKD. This chain's CDR3 is CATRGGSEGYEQYF. CDR3 bases: TGTGCCACCCGGGGGGGTTCCGAGGGCTACGAGCAGTACTTC.

This chain connects TRBV18 to TRBJ2-7; maybe TRBD1 (6 bases). CDR1 is KGHSH, CDR2 LQKENI, per germline. This CDR3 has 17 residues. Trimming pared 0 bases from V and 0 bases from J, leaving 15 bases between. In nucleotides, the CDR3 is TGTGCCAGCTCACCACCTCCTACAGGGAAGGGCTCCTACGAGCAGTACTTC. Protein product: CASSPPPTGKGSYEQYF.

This clone was detected a few times. At one of its ends the junction is not consistent with the germline gene, which may arise from a read error. J is TRBJ2-5 and V is TRBV7-9; 8 bases map to TRBD2. The better agreement between TRBJ2-7 and the DNA end casts doubt on the J call. This CDR3 has 15 residues. Germline CDR1 reads SEHNR; CDR2 reads FQNEAQ (reference sequence). The CDR3 DNA reads as TGTTCCAGCAGCAACATAAGCGGGAGCATCTACGAGCAGTACTTC. Translation: CSSSNISGSIYEQYF.

The rearrangement links TRBV5-1 to TRBJ2-2; 10 bases match TRBD1. V lost 0 bases and J lost 4; bases outside the gene matches: 0. Germline lookup yields CDR1 SGHRS and CDR2 YFSETQ. This CDR3 comprises 15 residues. This CDR3 is CASSLGDRGTGELFF. CDR3 coding DNA: TGCGCCAGCAGCTTGGGGGACAGGGGCACCGGGGAGCTGTTTTTT. The full variable domain, with the rest looked up from reference TRBV5-1 and TRBJ2-2, is KAGVTQTPRYLIKTRGQQVTLSCSPISGHRSVSWYQQTPGQGLQFLFEYFSETQRNKGNFPGRFSGRQFSNSRSEMNVSTLELGDSALYLCASSLGDRGTGELFFGEGSRLTVL.

This clone was seen more than once but under ten times. The chain couples TRBV7-9 to TRBJ1-2, with 7 bases that match TRBD1. The V segment lost 0 bases and the J segment 7 bases; nucleotides outside the gene matches: 8. Germline V gene data show CDR1 as SEHNR and CDR2 as FQNEAQ (reference sequence). This CDR3 comprises 15 residues. The DNA for the CDR3 is TGTGCCAGCAGCTTAGCGGGGAAGGGGGCAAGTGGCTACACCTTC. Its protein product is CASSLAGKGASGYTF.

CDR3 DNA: TGTGCCAGCCTTACAGGGGTCGAGCAGTACTTC. Amino acid sequence: CASLTGVEQYF. The chain employs TRBV28 and TRBJ2-7, with TRBD1 matching over 7 bases. The CDR3 contains 11 residues. The V and J ends lost 8 bases and 6 bases, in that order; junction bases with no gene match: 4. CDR1 MDHEN and CDR2 SYDVKM come from the germline V gene.

V gene TRBV5-1 combines with J gene TRBJ2-5; D may be TRBD1 (5 bases). V lost 2 bases, J lost 4 bases, and 12 bases lay in between. Germline CDR1 reads SGHRS; CDR2 reads YFSETQ. The CDR3 totals 14 residues. DNA for the CDR3: TGCGCCAGCAGCTTCACAGGTGGAAGAGAGACCCAGTACTTC. Protein sequence: CASSFTGGRETQYF.

This chain uses TRBV5-4 with TRBJ2-3; 10 bases align to TRBD2. The germline gives CDR1 SGHNT, CDR2 YYREEE (reference sequence). CDR3 size: 16 residues. After removal of 2 bases from V and 5 bases from J, the junction contained 8 bases not matched to a gene. The CDR3 spells CASSLRLAGDGDTQYF. CDR3 bases: TGTGCCAGCAGCTTAAGACTAGCGGGTGATGGAGATACGCAGTATTTT.

This clone was detected once. J is TRBJ2-3 and V is TRBV27; unclear D gene. CDR1 and CDR2 from the germline V gene are MNHEY and SMNVEV (reference sequence). This CDR3 comprises 14 residues. V gave up 5 bases and J gave up 1 base, with 10 bases separating them. The CDR3 coding sequence is TGTGCCAGCAGTCTCAACGGTGGCACAGATACGCAGTATTTT. Translating gives CASSLNGGTDTQYF.

The J gene is TRBJ2-7, the V gene TRBV27; 8 nucleotides agree with TRBD2. Germline lookup yields CDR1 MNHEY and CDR2 SMNVEV (reference sequence). The CDR3 runs 14 residues. The junction had 8 bases not matched to a gene; V was cut back by 8 bases and J by 2 bases. As DNA, the CDR3 is TGTGCCAGCGCCGGGGGGGTGGTAACCTACGAGCAGTACTTC. Protein sequence: CASAGGVVTYEQYF.

This chain connects TRBV27 to TRBJ1-6; 10 bases are a match to TRBD1. There are 15 residues in the CDR3. Germline V gene sequence: CDR1 MNHEY, CDR2 SMNVEV (reference sequence). The V and J ends lost 6 bases and 10 bases, in that order; junction bases with no gene match: 9. CDR3 region: CASRNGQGETSPLHF. The CDR3 DNA reads TGTGCCAGCAGGAATGGACAGGGGGAAACCTCACCCCTCCACTTT.

The chain links TRBV14 to TRBJ1-1; 10 bases are shared with TRBD1. This CDR3 spans 16 amino acids. Germline V gives CDR1 SGHDN, CDR2 FVKESK. The trim removed 1 base at V and 1 base at J, leaving 3 bases unmatched. The CDR3 DNA sequence: TGTGCCAGCAGCCAAGCGGGACAGGGGAAGAACACTGAAGCTTTCTTT. Translation gives CASSQAGQGKNTEAFF.

The chain joins TRBV14 to TRBJ1-1; no reliable D call. This CDR3 spans 15 amino acids. CDR1 and CDR2 from the germline V gene are SGHDN and FVKESK. The V end lost 4 bases, the J end lost 11 bases, and 23 bases lay between the germline ends. The CDR3 DNA is TGTGCCAGCAGCCGGACTCAGGCCCCCACGAATGATGCTTTCTTT. This encodes CASSRTQAPTNDAFF.